This T cell receptor beta chain is from a study of T cell changes during pregnancy in multiple sclerosis. Profiled with immunoSEQ multiplex PCR; TCRdb holds only in-frame clones, not every one. The sample consists of approximately 40,000 clones, more than 90% of them appearing once. The CDR3 covers 15 residues. V was shortened by 1 base and J by 2 bases, with 12 bases between the two germline ends. Germline V gene data show CDR1 as SGHDT and CDR2 as YYEEEE. The chain joins TRBV5-6 to TRBJ2-5; TRBD1 is a possible D gene (5 bases). Specimen: CD8+ T cells from peripheral blood mononuclear cells, collected after pregnancy. This receptor was taken from a female donor with multiple sclerosis, enrolled in a pregnancy study. The DNA of the CDR3 is TGTGCCAGCAGCTTGAGGTTCAGACAGCAAGAGACCCAGTACTTC. It translates to CASSLRFRQQETQYF.